The T cell receptor beta chain described here comes from a study of blood T cell repertoires in COVID-19. The overall study: Sites in the United States, Italy and Spain provided acute and convalescent COVID-19 samples. Nucleic acid was either cDNA or gDNA, and it came from T cells, B-cell-depleted T cells, or PBMCs.

Authors' methods: Quantification of nucleated cells was approximated via reference gene primer amplification. TCRdb keeps only in-frame clones here, not all; method: immunoSEQ multiplex PCR. The D gene and trimming were derived from the DNA, and the V and J assignments and clone size from that table. The table shows roughly 160,000 clones, with roughly 84% occurring only once. This CDR3 comprises 14 residues. The germline V gene encodes CDR1 SGHNT and CDR2 YYREEE (reference sequence). V trimming: 4 bases; J trimming: 0 bases; junction bases outside the gene matches: 2. This sequence originates from a man older than 75 with COVID-19, enrolled during active disease. The rearrangement joins TRBV5-4 to TRBJ1-1; 8 nucleotides line up with TRBD1. The sequenced material came from peripheral blood. The CDR3 region has the DNA TGTGCCAGCAGCCGGGGACAGGTGAACACTGAAGCTTTCTTT. Encoded protein: CASSRGQVNTEAFF.